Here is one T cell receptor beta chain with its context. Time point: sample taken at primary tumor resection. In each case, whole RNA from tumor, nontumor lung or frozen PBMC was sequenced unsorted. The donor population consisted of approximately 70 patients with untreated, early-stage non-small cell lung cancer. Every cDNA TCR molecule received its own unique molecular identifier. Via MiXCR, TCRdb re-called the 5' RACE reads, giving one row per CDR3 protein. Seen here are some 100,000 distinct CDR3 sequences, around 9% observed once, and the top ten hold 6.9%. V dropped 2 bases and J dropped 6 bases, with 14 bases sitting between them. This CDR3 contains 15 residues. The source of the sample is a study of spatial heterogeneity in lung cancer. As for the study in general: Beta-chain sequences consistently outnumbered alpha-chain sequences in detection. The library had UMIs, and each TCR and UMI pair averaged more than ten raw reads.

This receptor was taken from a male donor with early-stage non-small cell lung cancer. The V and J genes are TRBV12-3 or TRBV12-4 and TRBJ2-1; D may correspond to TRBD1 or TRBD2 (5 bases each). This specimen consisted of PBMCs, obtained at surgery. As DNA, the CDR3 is TGTGCCAGCAGTTTACAAGCGGCAGGGAGCAATGAGCAGTTCTTC. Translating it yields CASSLQAAGSNEQFF.